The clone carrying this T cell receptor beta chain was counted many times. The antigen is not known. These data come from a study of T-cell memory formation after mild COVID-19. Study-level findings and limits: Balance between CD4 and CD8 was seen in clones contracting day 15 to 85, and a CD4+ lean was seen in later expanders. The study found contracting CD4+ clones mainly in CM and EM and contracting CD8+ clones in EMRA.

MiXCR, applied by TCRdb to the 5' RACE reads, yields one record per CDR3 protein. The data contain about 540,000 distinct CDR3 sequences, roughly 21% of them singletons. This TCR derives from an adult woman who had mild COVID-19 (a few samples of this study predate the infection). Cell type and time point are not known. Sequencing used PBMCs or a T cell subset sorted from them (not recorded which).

CDR3 loop: CASSLKAGGPIDTQYF. DNA for the CDR3: TGTGCCAGCAGCCTAAAAGCGGGAGGGCCAATAGATACGCAGTATTTT. The chain has TRBV11-2 and TRBJ2-3; TRBD2 aligns across 10 bases. V shed 5 bases and J 5 bases; nucleotides not matched to a gene: 10. Germline assignment: CDR1 SGHAT and CDR2 FQNNGV. CDR3 length equals 16 residues. Based on the CDR3 plus reference TRBV11-2 and TRBJ2-3, the full variable domain is EAGVAQSPRYKIIEKRQSVAFWCNPISGHATLYWYQQILGQGPKLLIQFQNNGVVDDSQLPKDRFSAERLKGVDSTLKIQPAKLEDSAVYLCASSLKAGGPIDTQYFGPGTRLTVL.